The 15 T cell receptor beta chains in this list originate from one sample, sequenced in a study of cytomegalovirus exposure and HLA in healthy donors. A multiplex PCR was run with 60 Vbeta primers and 13 Jbeta primers. Assay used: immunoSEQ multiplex PCR; TCRdb lists only in-frame clones, some missing. The table shows about 200,000 clones, with around nine tenths occurring only once. Sample: PBMCs. These receptors were taken from a woman between 25 and 40 years old in good health and CMV-seronegative.

The chain couples TRBV6-5 to TRBJ2-7; TRBD1 is a possible D gene (5 bases). Trimming pared 1 base from V and 2 bases from J, leaving 12 bases between. The CDR3 has 15 residues. Germline values: CDR1 MNHEY, CDR2 SVGAGI. DNA of the CDR3: TGTGCCAGCAGTTACTTCCCAGGGTCTCCCTACGAGCAGTACTTC. This translates into CASSYFPGSPYEQYF.

This chain joins TRBV28 and TRBJ1-2; D remains ambiguous. Trimming removed 8 bases at V and 2 bases at J, with 9 bases between. CDR3 length: 12 amino acids. CDR1 and CDR2 from the germline V gene are MDHEN and SYDVKM. In DNA, the CDR3 is TGTGCCAGCGGAAACAGAAACTATGGCTACACCTTC. Its translation is CASGNRNYGYTF.

V gene TRBV6-1 combines with J gene TRBJ2-7, with 7 bases fitting TRBD1. Germline loops: CDR1 MNHNS, CDR2 SASEGT. Trimming at V came to 5 bases and at J to 3 bases, leaving 7 bases not matched to a gene. The CDR3 is made up of 14 amino acids. The CDR3 DNA reads TGTGCCAGCAGTTCGGACAGGTCCCACTACGAGCAGTACTTC. Protein sequence: CASSSDRSHYEQYF.

The V gene is TRBV6-5, the J gene TRBJ1-5, with TRBD1 matching over 10 bases. Per the germline V gene, CDR1 is MNHEY and CDR2 is SVGAGI. This CDR3 is 15 amino acids long. Trimming took 2 bases from V and 7 from J; bases not matched to a gene: 5. CDR3 sequence: CASSYDRGQGQPQHF. In DNA form, the CDR3 reads TGTGCCAGCAGTTACGACAGGGGGCAAGGACAGCCCCAGCATTTT.

This chain connects TRBV7-9 to TRBJ2-7, with 7 nucleotides matching TRBD1. CDR3 size: 13 residues. Germline assignment: CDR1 SEHNR and CDR2 FQNEAQ (reference sequence). V trimming: 8 bases; J trimming: 5 bases; junction bases outside the gene matches: 9. CDR3 nucleotide sequence: TGTGCCAGCGAAACAGGGGCAACCCACGAGCAGTACTTC. As protein: CASETGATHEQYF.

The chain has TRBV14 and TRBJ2-7, with 7 bases that match TRBD2. Germline loops: CDR1 SGHDN, CDR2 FVKESK. After removal of 4 bases from V and 3 bases from J, the junction contained 6 bases not matched to a gene. This CDR3 contains 14 residues. The DNA for the CDR3 is TGTGCCAGCAGCCGGGCGGGAGTTATCTACGAGCAGTACTTC. Translation: CASSRAGVIYEQYF.

This chain connects TRBV11-2 to TRBJ2-2, with 7 nucleotides matching TRBD2. This CDR3 spans 18 amino acids. The V segment lost 4 bases and the J segment 6 bases; nucleotides outside the gene matches: 17. Germline CDR1 SGHAT, CDR2 FQNNGV. In DNA form, the CDR3 reads TGTGCCAGCAGCTCCCCCCCCCGGCGGGGGAAAATCTCCGGGGAGCTGTTTTTT. Translating gives CASSSPPRRGKISGELFF.

The chain has TRBV6-5 and TRBJ1-3; D perhaps matches TRBD1 (6 bases). Germline loops: CDR1 MNHEY, CDR2 SVGAGI. The V end was cut by 0 bases, the J end by 1 base, with 7 bases between. The CDR3 is 15 amino acids. The CDR3 spells CASSYSTGSGNTIYF. The CDR3 nucleotides read TGTGCCAGCAGTTACTCTACAGGGTCTGGAAACACCATATATTTT.

This clone was found once. The chain combines TRBV28 with TRBJ2-7, with TRBD1 matching 7 bases. CDR3 size: 14 residues. Germline CDR1 MDHEN, CDR2 SYDVKM. V trimming: 7 bases; J trimming: 0 bases; junction bases outside the gene matches: 6. CDR3: CASTYRGPSYEQYF. The CDR3 nucleotides are TGTGCCAGCACCTACAGGGGACCCTCCTACGAGCAGTACTTC.

The rearrangement joins TRBV5-8 to TRBJ2-7; tentative D call: TRBD2 (6 bases). The length of the CDR3 is 12 residues. CDR1 is SGHTS, CDR2 YDEGEE, per germline. V lost 10 bases and J 0 bases, leaving 11 bases between the germline ends. CDR3 sequence: CAPGGSSYEQYF. The CDR3 bases are TGTGCCCCTGGGGGGAGCTCCTACGAGCAGTACTTC.

The J gene is TRBJ1-1, the V gene TRBV6-1; D ambiguous. Trimming took off 0 bases at V and 7 bases at J, with 15 bases between the two ends. This CDR3 region has 15 residues. From germline, CDR1 is MNHNS and CDR2 SASEGT. The CDR3 sequence: CASSEAARTVREAFF. The CDR3 DNA sequence: TGTGCCAGCAGTGAAGCCGCCAGGACTGTCCGTGAAGCTTTCTTT.

This chain connects TRBV27 to TRBJ2-2; 11 bases match TRBD2. Trimming removed 4 bases from V and 1 base from J; junction bases left unmatched: 2. The CDR3 runs to 16 residues. In germline, CDR1 is MNHEY, CDR2 SMNVEV (reference sequence). The CDR3 sequence is CASSSGLAENTGELFF. The CDR3 coding sequence is TGTGCCAGCAGTTCGGGACTAGCGGAGAACACCGGGGAGCTGTTTTTT.

This sequence joins TRBV6-1 and TRBJ2-7, with a weak D call TRBD1 (5 bases). The CDR3 spans 13 residues. Germline assignment: CDR1 MNHNS and CDR2 SASEGT. V was shortened by 7 bases and J by 4 bases, with 14 bases between the two germline ends. The CDR3 loop reads CASTRQSRYEQYF. The CDR3 bases are TGTGCCAGCACTAGACAGAGCAGATACGAGCAGTACTTC.

The V gene is TRBV2, the J gene TRBJ2-1; TRBD2 aligns across 13 bases. Germline loops: CDR1 SNHLY, CDR2 FYNNEI. V lost 5 bases to trimming and J lost 7 bases; unmatched junction nucleotides: 14. The CDR3 contains 18 residues. The CDR3, as DNA: TGTGCCAGCAGTCAAACAAGGACTAGCGGGGGCAACGGGAATGAGCAGTTCTTC. It encodes CASSQTRTSGGNGNEQFF.

The rearrangement links TRBV28 to TRBJ1-4; D not resolved. The CDR3 is 17 amino acids. Trimming pared 5 bases from V and 0 bases from J, leaving 16 bases between. Germline CDR1 and CDR2: MDHEN and SYDVKM. CDR3 residues: CASSPVRIYATNEKLFF. CDR3 nucleotide sequence: TGTGCCAGCAGTCCCGTTCGTATATATGCAACTAATGAAAAACTGTTTTTT.